This TCR beta chain stems from a study of T cell responses to AZD1222 COVID-19 vaccine. This CDR3 spans 15 amino acids. Trimming removed 2 bases at V and 3 bases at J, with 13 bases between. Germline V gene sequence: CDR1 MDHEN, CDR2 SYDVKM. In regard to this clone: Its target is not known.

Study-wide findings and caveats: CD4 TCRs associated with vaccination spanned spike, dominating at 160-218 and 743-854. A mostly white British donor set with more females was recruited, and clonal diversity was possibly underestimated. Repertoires were obtained solely post-peak T cell response.

Sequencing used immunoSEQ multiplex PCR; TCRdb keeps in-frame clones, though not all of them. This sample has 180,000 or so clones, with about 91% found just once. Investigators merged groups given second doses at roughly 4 or roughly 12 weeks. The material sequenced was peripheral blood, taken 28 days after the second AZD1222 dose. The chain joins TRBV28 to TRBJ1-2, with a weak D call TRBD1 (5 bases). This sequence was found in an adult who received the AZD1222 COVID-19 vaccine. The CDR3 spells CASSLKLSRDYGYTF. Written as DNA, the CDR3 is TGTGCCAGCAGTTTAAAACTCTCCAGGGACTATGGCTACACCTTC.